Listed here are 5 T cell receptor beta chains from one sample, sequenced in a study of response to subunit inactivated influenza vaccine. TCRdb recomputed calls from the RT-PCR reads with MiXCR, one row per CDR3 protein. Of 530,000 or so distinct CDR3 sequences listed, about 25% are singletons. This specimen was CD4+ T cells sorted from PBMCs, taken around 5 days after vaccination. These receptors were collected from a man aged 50 to 59 who received an inactivated influenza vaccine.

This sequence joins TRBV4-3 and TRBJ2-2; D may be TRBD2 (6 bases). Per the germline V gene, CDR1 is LGHNA and CDR2 is YSLEER. V lost 5 bases and J lost 0, with 7 bases in between. The CDR3 has 14 residues. The CDR3 nucleotides read TGCGCCAGCAGCTGGGGGGCGAACACCGGGGAGCTGTTTTTT. Protein sequence: CASSWGANTGELFF.

The rearrangement links TRBV19 to TRBJ2-3, with unresolved D. Germline assignment: CDR1 LNHDA and CDR2 SQIVND (reference sequence). This CDR3 has 13 residues. Trimming cost V 1 base and J 2 bases, with 4 bases left between them. The CDR3 here is CASSIAYTDTQYF. Written as DNA, the CDR3 is TGTGCCAGTAGTATAGCCTACACAGATACGCAGTATTTT.

This rearrangement joins TRBV4-2 to TRBJ2-5; tentatively, D is TRBD1 (5 bases). Germline V lookup: CDR1 LGHNA, CDR2 YNFKEQ. Trimming cost V 0 bases and J 1 base, with 9 bases left between them. There are 15 residues in the CDR3. The CDR3 DNA reads as TGTGCCAGCAGCCAAGATCTGACAGCCCAAGAGACCCAGTACTTC. Its protein is CASSQDLTAQETQYF.

The CDR3 coding sequence is TGTGCCAGCAGTGTCCTGTTGGGGAACTATGGCTACACCTTC. Amino acid sequence: CASSVLLGNYGYTF. V and J are TRBV2 and TRBJ1-2; D not certain. This CDR3 region has 14 residues. Germline V gene data show CDR1 as SNHLY and CDR2 as FYNNEI. The V gene lost 4 bases and the J gene lost 2 bases, with 11 bases spanning the gap.

The chain uses TRBV7-9 and TRBJ1-3; D gene uncertain. V was pared by 2 bases and J by 4 bases, with 9 bases between. CDR3 length equals 14 residues. Germline assignment: CDR1 SEHNR and CDR2 FQNEAQ (reference sequence). The CDR3 DNA reads TGTGCCAGCAGCTTACTTGGGCAGGGAAACACCATATATTTT. This sequence encodes CASSLLGQGNTIYF.